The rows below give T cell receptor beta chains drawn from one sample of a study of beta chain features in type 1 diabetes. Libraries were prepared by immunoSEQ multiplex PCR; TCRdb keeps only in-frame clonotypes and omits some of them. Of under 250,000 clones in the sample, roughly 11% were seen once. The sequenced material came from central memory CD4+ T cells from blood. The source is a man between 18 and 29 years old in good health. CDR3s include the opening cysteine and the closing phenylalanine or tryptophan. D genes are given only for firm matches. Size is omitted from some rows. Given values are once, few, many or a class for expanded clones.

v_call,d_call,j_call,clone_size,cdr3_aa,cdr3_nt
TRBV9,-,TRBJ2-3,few,CASSVGGLPWDTQYF,TGTGCCAGCAGCGTAGGTGGGCTCCCCTGGGATACGCAGTATTTT
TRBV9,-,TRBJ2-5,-,CASSVGGTKTQYF,TGTGCCAGCAGCGTAGGCGGGACGAAGACCCAGTACTTC
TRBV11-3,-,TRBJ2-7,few,CASSQGQSSYEQYF,TGTGCCAGCAGCCAAGGACAGAGCTCCTACGAGCAGTACTTC
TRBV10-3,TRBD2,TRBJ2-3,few,CAISLAGTDTQYF,TGTGCCATCAGCCTAGCGGGAACAGATACGCAGTATTTT
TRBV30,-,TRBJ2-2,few,CAWSRGDSTVYAGELFF,TGTGCCTGGTCACGGGGTGACTCGACGGTTTATGCCGGGGAGCTGTTTTTT
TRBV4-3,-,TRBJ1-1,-,CASSQGQRIATEAFF,TGCGCCAGCAGCCAAGGTCAGAGGATCGCCACTGAAGCTTTCTTT
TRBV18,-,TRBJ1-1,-,CASSRGESEAFF,TGTGCCAGCTCACGGGGGGAGTCTGAAGCTTTCTTT
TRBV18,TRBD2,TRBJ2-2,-,CASSSAGGTNTGELFF,TGTGCCAGCTCATCCGCGGGAGGCACGAACACCGGGGAGCTGTTTTTT
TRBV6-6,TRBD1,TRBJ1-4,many,CASSWDRLNEKLFF,TGTGCCAGCAGTTGGGACAGGCTAAATGAAAAACTGTTTTTT
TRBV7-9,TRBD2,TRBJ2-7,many,CASSLEREPYEQYF,TGTGCCAGCAGCTTAGAGCGGGAGCCGTACGAGCAGTACTTC
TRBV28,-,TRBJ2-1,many,CASSPLRDYNEQFF,TGTGCCAGCAGCCCCTTGAGGGATTACAATGAGCAGTTCTTC
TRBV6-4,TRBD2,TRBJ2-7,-,CASSDSPGLAGPTISYEQYF,TGTGCCAGCAGTGACTCTCCGGGACTAGCGGGACCAACCATCTCCTACGAGCAGTACTTC
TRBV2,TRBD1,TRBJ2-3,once,CASSESTGGIDTQYF,TGTGCCAGCAGTGAAAGTACAGGGGGGATAGATACGCAGTATTTT